The present T cell receptor (beta chain) was sequenced within a study of CXCR3-negative and CXCR3-positive naive CD8 T cells. Each CD8+ T cell subset was sorted in triplicate, under 350,000 cells each. The TRB libraries of cDNA were built by UMI-labeled 5' RACE. No DNA is given; TCRdb re-called the 5' RACE reads and lists each CDR3 protein once. This listing includes 80,000 to 95,000 distinct CDR3 sequences. Germline CDR1 MGHDK, CDR2 SYGVNS. CDR3 length: 15 amino acids. Material: naive CXCR3- CD8+ T cells from blood. Sample subset: CD45RO-CCR7+CD27+CD95- naive CD8+ T cells lacking CXCR3 (TNR3-). The sequence came from a human donor in good health. Some clones in this sample may be carry-over from other donors' samples. V is TRBV25-1 and J is TRBJ2-5; the TCRdb call, TRBD1, lacks DNA for checking. CDR3: CASSETGGVKETQYF.